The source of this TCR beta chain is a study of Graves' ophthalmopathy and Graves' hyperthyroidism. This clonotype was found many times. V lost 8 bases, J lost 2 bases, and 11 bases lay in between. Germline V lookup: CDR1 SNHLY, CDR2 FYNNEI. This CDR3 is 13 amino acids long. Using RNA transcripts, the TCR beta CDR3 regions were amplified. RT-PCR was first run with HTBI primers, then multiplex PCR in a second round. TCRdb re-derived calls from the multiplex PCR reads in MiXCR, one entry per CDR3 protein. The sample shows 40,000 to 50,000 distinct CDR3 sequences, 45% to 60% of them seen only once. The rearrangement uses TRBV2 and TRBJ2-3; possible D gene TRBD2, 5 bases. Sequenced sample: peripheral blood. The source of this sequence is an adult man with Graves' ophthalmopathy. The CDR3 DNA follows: TGTGCCAGCGTGTGGAGGTCCACAGATACGCAGTATTTT. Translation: CASVWRSTDTQYF.